The 28 T cell receptor beta chains reported below all come from one sample, sequenced in a study of T cell clonality in common variable immunodeficiency. Some clones are missing from TCRdb's copy, which holds only in-frame ones; the method was immunoSEQ multiplex PCR. The table lists more than 65,000 clones, with no singletons. Material for sequencing was peripheral blood mononuclear cells. Source of these receptors: a person between 18 and 75 years old in good health.

In the case of this clone: The read stops 3 residues short of the end of the CDR3; the missing end is completed from the germline J gene. Other DNA variants within this sample encode the same CDR3. The chain links TRBV18 to TRBJ2-1; D may be TRBD2 (5 bases). V was clipped by 6 bases and J by 0 bases, with 24 bases between them. Germline-derived CDR1 and CDR2 are KGHSH and LQKENI. This CDR3 comprises 19 residues. CDR3 DNA (partial): TGTGCCAGCTCCCCCCCCCGACTCGGCGGAGGCGCCTCCTACAATGAG. As protein: CASSPPRLGGGASYNE. The whole CDR3 sequence is CASSPPRLGGGASYNEQFF.

In its sample, this clone was seen many times. The sequence runs out 3 residues before the end of the CDR3; the remainder is reconstructed from the germline J gene. V gene TRBV7-2 combines with J gene TRBJ2-4; TRBD2 aligns across 8 bases. CDR1 is SGHTA and CDR2 is FQGNSA in the germline V gene. Trimming at V came to 4 bases and at J to 4 bases, leaving 6 bases not matched to a gene. The CDR3 loop spans 15 amino acids. The CDR3 DNA, read in part, is TGTGCCAGCAGCTCCTCGGTAGCGGGAAAAAACATT. It yields the protein CASSSSVAGKNI. The full CDR3 protein reads CASSSSVAGKNIQYF.

This clone was observed at least ten times. Read sequence stops 3 residues before the CDR3 end, and the germline J gene provides the missing end. The chain is built from TRBV11-2 and TRBJ1-1; 8 bases are shared with TRBD1. This CDR3 has 14 residues. With V trimmed by 7 bases and J by 5 bases, 9 bases remained unmatched. The germline gives CDR1 SGHAT, CDR2 FQNNGV. CDR3 loop: CASNRQGFSTEAFF. The CDR3 DNA, read in part, is TGTGCCAGCAACAGACAGGGGTTTTCGACTGAA.

This clone was counted at least ten times. The sequenced fragment ends 3 residues before the CDR3 boundary, so the rest is inferred from the germline J gene. V gene TRBV7-2 combines with J gene TRBJ2-2, with D uncertain. Germline CDR1 is SGHTA and CDR2 is FQGNSA. The CDR3 extends over 14 amino acids. With 2 bases removed from V and 4 bases from J, the gap between germline ends came to 8 bases. The CDR3 bases that were read are TGTGCCAGCAGCTTAAGCTACAGCACCGGGGAG. Protein product: CASSLSYSTGE. Given in full, the CDR3 is CASSLSYSTGELFF.

The sample holds many counts of this clone. From the germline J gene comes the end of the CDR3, since the read stops 3 residues before it. This chain joins TRBV6-2 or TRBV6-3 and TRBJ1-3, with TRBD1 as a possible D gene (6 bases). This CDR3 has 14 residues. Germline assignment: CDR1 MNHEY and CDR2 SVGEGT. Incomplete CDR3 DNA: TGTGCCAGCAGTTACGGACTTACGGGGACATCC. Translation gives CASSYGLTGTS. The complete CDR3 protein is CASSYGLTGTSIYF.

This clone was seen repeatedly, ten times or more. The read is 3 residues too short to cover the CDR3 end, so that end is filled in from the germline J gene. V usage is TRBV5-4 and J usage is TRBJ1-2; no clear D. The CDR3 totals 13 residues. V lost 4 bases to trimming and J lost 2 bases, with 9 bases between them. Germline-derived CDR1 and CDR2 are SGHNT and YYREEE (reference sequence). The CDR3 bases that were read are TGTGCCAGCAGCGCTGAGGCAAACTATGGC. Its protein product is CASSAEANYG. The full CDR3 sequence reads CASSAEANYGYTF.

This clone was counted many times. The missing CDR3 end, 3 residues past where the read stops, is filled in from the germline J gene. The J gene is TRBJ2-1, the V gene TRBV5-1, with D perhaps matching TRBD2 (6 bases). V lost 5 bases to trimming and J lost 8 bases, with 26 bases between them. Germline-derived CDR1 and CDR2 are SGHRS and YFSETQ. The length of the CDR3 is 17 residues. The chain's CDR3 is CASRGQSGRSSGDEQFF. Incomplete CDR3 DNA: TGCGCCAGCAGGGGCCAATCGGGGAGGAGTAGTGGGGATGAG.

This clone has a handful of counts. Read coverage stops 3 residues before the CDR3 terminus; the germline J gene supplies the remainder. This chain links TRBV20-1 with TRBJ2-5; D may be TRBD2 (5 bases). V lost 3 bases and J lost 3, with 20 bases in between. Germline assignment: CDR1 DFQATT and CDR2 SNEGSKA (reference sequence). There are 16 residues in the CDR3. Incomplete CDR3 DNA: TGCAGTGCTAGGCGTAGGTTCGGGGTTGGTAAAGAGACC. Protein sequence: CSARRRFGVGKET. The CDR3 in its entirety is CSARRRFGVGKETQYF.

In this sample, this clone turned up many times. The CDR3 is cut off 3 residues early in the read; its end comes from the germline J gene. The V gene is TRBV5-1, the J gene TRBJ2-3, with D possibly matching TRBD2 (5 bases). The CDR3 loop spans 16 amino acids. The V and J ends lost 2 bases and 1 base respectively, with 14 bases between them. Germline V CDR1 and CDR2: SGHRS, YFSETQ. The CDR3 protein is CASSFAGGIGTDTQYF. The CDR3 DNA, read in part, is TGCGCCAGCAGCTTCGCGGGCGGTATCGGCACAGATACG. Looking up the rest from reference TRBV5-1 and TRBJ2-3 gives the full variable domain: KAGVTQTPRYLIKTRGQQVTLSCSPISGHRSVSWYQQTPGQGLQFLFEYFSETQRNKGNFPGRFSGRQFSNSRSEMNVSTLELGDSALYLCASSFAGGIGTDTQYFGPGTRLTVL.

This clone occurred many times. CDR3 sequence reads: CASIRDYQETQYF. The DNA read from the CDR3 is TGTGCCAGCATAAGGGACTACCAAGAGACC. The chain uses TRBV7-9 and TRBJ2-5; TRBD2 is a possible D gene (6 bases). The CDR3 end falls 3 residues outside the read, so it is completed with the germline J gene. CDR1 SEHNR and CDR2 FQNEAQ come from the germline V gene (reference sequence). V lost 7 bases and J 0 bases, leaving 9 bases between the germline ends. The CDR3 is made up of 13 amino acids.

The table lists this clone with many counts. Read coverage stops 3 residues before the CDR3 terminus; the germline J gene supplies the remainder. The rearrangement uses TRBV20-1 and TRBJ2-3, with 14 bases that match TRBD2. The V segment lost 4 bases and the J segment 4 bases; nucleotides outside the gene matches: 7. The CDR3 totals 16 residues. Germline V gene lookup returns CDR1 DFQATT and CDR2 SNEGSKA (reference sequence). CDR3: CSATRLAGGRADTQYF. The CDR3 bases that were read are TGCAGTGCTACGCGACTAGCGGGAGGGCGCGCAGATACG.

This clone was observed many times. From the germline J gene comes the end of the CDR3, since the read stops 3 residues before it. This chain uses TRBV5-4 with TRBJ2-3; the D gene is possibly TRBD2 (6 bases). Germline lookup yields CDR1 SGHNT and CDR2 YYREEE (reference sequence). The V gene lost 3 bases and the J gene lost 2 bases, with 13 bases spanning the gap. This CDR3 is built from 15 residues. The CDR3 loop is CASSSGRGNTDTQYF. The sequenced CDR3 bases are TGTGCCAGCAGCTCAGGGCGGGGAAACACAGATACG.

This clone was seen at least ten times. The observed sequence ends 3 residues before the CDR3 terminus, with the missing tail filled in from the germline J gene. The rearrangement links TRBV5-6 to TRBJ2-2; D is possibly TRBD1 or TRBD2 (5 bases each). This CDR3 is built from 14 residues. The V end was cut by 2 bases, the J end by 6 bases, with 11 bases between. Germline V gene data show CDR1 as SGHDT and CDR2 as YYEEEE. CDR3 protein: CASSFRGVAGELFF. The CDR3 bases that were read are TGTGCCAGCAGCTTTAGGGGAGTAGCCGGGGAG.

This clone was observed at least ten times. The sequenced fragment ends 3 residues before the CDR3 boundary, so the rest is inferred from the germline J gene. The chain carries TRBV20-1 and TRBJ2-3; unclear D gene. V was trimmed by 3 bases and J by 1 base, leaving 5 bases between them. CDR3 length: 12 amino acids. The germline gives CDR1 DFQATT, CDR2 SNEGSKA (reference sequence). The DNA read from the CDR3 is TGCAGTGCTAGTCGTGGCACAGATACG. It specifies CSASRGTDT. The whole CDR3 sequence is CSASRGTDTQYF.

There are a few counts of this clone. The read ends 3 residues shy of where the CDR3 ends; the end is completed using the germline J gene. V gene TRBV5-5 combines with J gene TRBJ2-2; TRBD1 matches at 8 bases. This CDR3 spans 15 amino acids. CDR1 SGHKS and CDR2 YYEKEE come from the germline V gene (reference sequence). Incomplete CDR3 DNA: TGTGCCAGCAGCCTGGTGGACAGGGACGTTGAAAAG. Residues: CASSLVDRDVEK. The full CDR3 protein reads CASSLVDRDVEKLFF.

This clone was observed many times. The read is 3 residues too short to cover the CDR3 end, so that end is filled in from the germline J gene. J is TRBJ1-4 and V is TRBV19; 11 bases are a match to TRBD1. The CDR3 runs 16 residues. The V segment lost 11 bases and the J segment 0 bases; nucleotides outside the gene matches: 8. In germline, CDR1 is LNHDA, CDR2 SQIVND (reference sequence). The part of the CDR3 DNA that was read is TGTGCCGTTTGGACAGGGGGCTCAGCAACTAATGAAAAA. It encodes CAVWTGGSATNEK. From start to end, the CDR3 is CAVWTGGSATNEKLFF.

This clone was picked up many times. The read terminates 3 residues ahead of where the CDR3 ends, so the germline J gene completes it. V gene TRBV2 combines with J gene TRBJ1-2; TRBD1 might be the D (5 bases). With 1 base removed from V and 3 bases from J, the gap between germline ends came to 9 bases. This CDR3 spans 14 amino acids. Germline loops: CDR1 SNHLY, CDR2 FYNNEI. Incomplete CDR3 DNA: TGTGCCAGCAGTGAAGTTGACAGTTACTATGGC. Amino acid sequence: CASSEVDSYYG. The whole CDR3 protein is CASSEVDSYYGYTF.

This clone occurred many times. Read data end 3 residues before the CDR3 end; the end is taken from the germline J gene. The chain employs TRBV20-1 and TRBJ2-2, with 8 bases matching TRBD2. The CDR3 extends over 13 amino acids. V lost 5 bases to trimming and J lost 1 base; unmatched junction nucleotides: 0. The germline V gene encodes CDR1 DFQATT and CDR2 SNEGSKA (reference sequence). This CDR3 is CSAGTRNTGELFF. The sequenced part of the CDR3 DNA is TGCAGTGCTGGGACTAGGAACACCGGGGAG.

In this sample, this clone turned up many times. From the germline J gene comes the end of the CDR3, since the read stops 3 residues before it. The chain uses TRBV18 and TRBJ2-1, with TRBD1 matching 10 bases. This CDR3 is 15 amino acids long. The V and J ends lost 4 bases and 6 bases, in that order; junction bases with no gene match: 6. Germline loops: CDR1 KGHSH, CDR2 LQKENI. The covered CDR3 bases are TGTGCCAGCTCACGCCGGGACAGGGGTGGCAATGAG. Translating it yields CASSRRDRGGNE. The whole CDR3 reads CASSRRDRGGNEQFF.

There are many counts of this clone. The read stops 3 residues short of the end of the CDR3; the missing end is completed from the germline J gene. The genes are TRBV19 and TRBJ1-3, with D perhaps TRBD1 (6 bases). The germline V gene has CDR1 LNHDA and CDR2 SQIVND (reference sequence). The V end was cut by 5 bases, the J end by 2 bases, with 13 bases between. The CDR3 has 15 amino acids. CDR3 sequence reads: CASSVQQGTGNTIYF. The CDR3 DNA, read in part, is TGTGCCAGTAGTGTCCAACAGGGCACTGGAAACACC.

This clone has ten or more counts. The read gets to within 3 residues of the CDR3 end, and the germline J gene fills in the rest. This chain joins TRBV7-3 and TRBJ2-3; 8 nucleotides match TRBD2. CDR3 size: 16 residues. J gave up 3 bases and V 5 bases, and 10 bases lay outside the gene matches. Germline CDR1 reads SGHTA; CDR2 reads FQGTGA. The CDR3 is CASSLRPGRGTDTQYF. The CDR3 DNA, read in part, is TGTGCCAGCAGCCTTAGACCCGGGAGGGGGACAGATACG.

Notes on this clone: The read is 3 residues too short to cover the CDR3 end, so that end is filled in from the germline J gene. The chain is built from TRBV30 and TRBJ1-2; D perhaps matches TRBD1 (5 bases). The germline CDR1 and CDR2 sequences are GTSNPN and SVGIG (reference sequence). There are 14 residues in the CDR3. The V and J ends lost 3 bases and 0 bases respectively, with 11 bases between them. CDR3 sequence reads: CAWRGGRANYGYTF. The CDR3 DNA, read in part, is TGTGCCTGGAGGGGGGGTAGAGCTAACTATGGC.

This clone was recorded a few times. The missing CDR3 end, 3 residues past where the read stops, is filled in from the germline J gene. The gene calls are TRBV7-8 and TRBJ2-7, with unresolved D. The germline V gene has CDR1 SGHVS and CDR2 FQNEAQ. The CDR3 loop spans 14 amino acids. V was clipped by 5 bases and J by 3 bases, with 14 bases between them. Here the CDR3 reads CASSPKRTGYEQYF. The CDR3 DNA, read in part, is TGTGCCAGCAGCCCAAAGAGAACTGGCTACGAG.

Ten or more counts support this clone. The read is 3 residues too short to cover the CDR3 end, so that end is filled in from the germline J gene. The chain links TRBV28 to TRBJ1-1; perhaps TRBD1 as D (6 bases). V was pared by 6 bases and J by 6 bases, with 20 bases between. CDR3 length equals 15 residues. Germline V CDR1 and CDR2: MDHEN, SYDVKM. CDR3: CASRITGIFGSEAFF. The CDR3 bases that were read are TGTGCCAGCAGAATTACAGGGATATTCGGATCTGAA.

The sample holds many counts of this clone. The read gets to within 3 residues of the CDR3 end, and the germline J gene fills in the rest. The chain combines TRBV30 with TRBJ2-7; D ambiguous. From germline, CDR1 is GTSNPN and CDR2 SVGIG (reference sequence). The V gene lost 2 bases and the J gene lost 2 bases, with 4 bases spanning the gap. CDR3 size: 11 residues. The CDR3 bases that were read are TGTGCCTGGAGTCAGGCCTACGAG. Translating gives CAWSQAYE. The full CDR3 protein is CAWSQAYEQYF.

Ten or more counts support this clone. The observed sequence ends 3 residues before the CDR3 terminus, with the missing tail filled in from the germline J gene. This rearrangement joins TRBV4-1 to TRBJ2-2, with 10 bases that match TRBD1. CDR3 length: 16 residues. Trimming cost V 5 bases and J 7 bases; bases outside gene matches: 10. Germline assignment: CDR1 MGHRA and CDR2 YSYEKL. Incomplete CDR3 DNA: TGCGCCAGCAGCTTAGCCGACAGGGGGCAGCACGGGGAG. Its translation: CASSLADRGQHGE. The whole CDR3 reads CASSLADRGQHGELFF.

The table lists this clone with many counts. The read is 3 residues too short to cover the CDR3 end, so that end is filled in from the germline J gene. This chain links TRBV7-3 with TRBJ2-5, with D perhaps matching TRBD2 (5 bases). With 5 bases removed from V and 5 bases from J, the gap between germline ends came to 21 bases. The V gene's germline CDR1 is SGHTA and CDR2 FQGTGA. The CDR3 runs 16 residues. CDR3 sequence: CASSETPTTRLETQYF. Incomplete CDR3 DNA: TGTGCCAGCAGCGAAACGCCCACAACTAGGTTGGAGACC.

This clone showed up many times. The CDR3 end is not reached by the read, which stops 3 residues before it; the germline J gene fills it in. This chain uses TRBV5-1 with TRBJ1-2; TRBD1 is a possible D gene (6 bases). CDR3 length: 13 amino acids. CDR1 SGHRS and CDR2 YFSETQ come from the germline V gene. Trimming removed 3 bases from V and 2 bases from J, with 8 bases in between. CDR3 bases read: TGCGCCAGCAGCTATCAGGGGAACTATGGC. Translation: CASSYQGNYG. In full, the CDR3 reads CASSYQGNYGYTF.